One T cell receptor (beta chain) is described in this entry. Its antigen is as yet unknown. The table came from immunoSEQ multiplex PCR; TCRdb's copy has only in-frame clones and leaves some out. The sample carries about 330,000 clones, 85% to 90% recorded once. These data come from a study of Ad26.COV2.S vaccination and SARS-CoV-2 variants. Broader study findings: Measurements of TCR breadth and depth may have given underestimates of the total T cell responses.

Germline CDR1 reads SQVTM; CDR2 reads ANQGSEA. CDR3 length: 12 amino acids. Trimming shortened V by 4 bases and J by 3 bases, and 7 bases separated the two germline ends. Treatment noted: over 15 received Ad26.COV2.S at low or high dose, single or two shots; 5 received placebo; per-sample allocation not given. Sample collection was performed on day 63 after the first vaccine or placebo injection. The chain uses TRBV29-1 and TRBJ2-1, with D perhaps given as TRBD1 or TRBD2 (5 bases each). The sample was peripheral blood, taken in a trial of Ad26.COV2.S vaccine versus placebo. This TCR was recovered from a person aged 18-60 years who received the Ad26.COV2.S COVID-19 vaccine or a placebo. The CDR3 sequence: CSVAGGYNEQFF. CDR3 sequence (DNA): TGCAGCGTTGCTGGGGGCTACAATGAGCAGTTCTTC.